These 16 T cell receptor beta chains originate from one sample sequenced in a study of shared clonotypes between healthy human individuals. This table comes from immunoSEQ multiplex PCR, and its TCRdb copy is limited to in-frame clones, with some not included. Of roughly 2.5 million clones in the sample, over 85% were seen once. Sequences were obtained from naive CD4+ T cells sorted from blood. Documented subset: CD45RA+ positively selected. The receptors were sampled from a man in his late teens or twenties in good health.

The V call is TRBV7-8, the J call TRBJ2-7; TRBD2 matches 12 bases. V dropped 1 base and J dropped 4; count of bases not matched to a gene: 5. The CDR3 spans 16 residues. CDR1 SGHVS and CDR2 FQNEAQ come from the germline V gene. The CDR3 sequence is CASSLGLAGVGYEQYF. The CDR3 region has the DNA TGTGCCAGCAGCTTAGGACTAGCGGGAGTGGGATACGAGCAGTACTTC.

The gene calls are TRBV5-4 and TRBJ2-7; 7 bases match TRBD1. Germline values: CDR1 SGHNT, CDR2 YYREEE (reference sequence). Trimming removed 4 bases from V and 3 bases from J; junction bases left unmatched: 7. CDR3 length: 14 residues. CDR3 sequence (DNA): TGTGCCAGCAGCCCAGGACAGGCGTACTACGAGCAGTACTTC. This sequence encodes CASSPGQAYYEQYF.

V gene TRBV28 combines with J gene TRBJ2-5, with D perhaps matching TRBD1 (6 bases). Germline loops: CDR1 MDHEN, CDR2 SYDVKM. This CDR3 is built from 12 residues. Trimming took 6 bases from V and 6 from J, leaving 11 bases between them. CDR3 bases: TGTGCCAGCAGACAGGGTTTGAAGACCCAGTACTTC. This sequence encodes CASRQGLKTQYF.

This chain uses TRBV6-6 with TRBJ1-2; D perhaps matches TRBD1 (6 bases). This CDR3 has 15 residues. Trimming cost V 4 bases and J 3 bases, with 15 bases left between them. The germline CDR1 and CDR2 sequences are MNHNY and SVGAGI (reference sequence). The CDR3 DNA follows: TGTGCCAGCAGTTCAGGAAAAGGGGGGGACTATGGCTACACCTTC. Translating gives CASSSGKGGDYGYTF.

The chain links TRBV19 to TRBJ2-2; 10 bases map to TRBD1. The length of the CDR3 is 15 residues. Germline V lookup: CDR1 LNHDA, CDR2 SQIVND (reference sequence). V dropped 6 bases and J dropped 1; count of bases not matched to a gene: 2. The CDR3 reads CASRDRGLNTGELFF. CDR3 coding DNA: TGTGCCAGTAGAGACAGGGGGCTGAACACCGGGGAGCTGTTTTTT.

This clone was seen just once. In the same sample, other DNA sequences code for this CDR3. J is TRBJ2-3 and V is TRBV4-1; D is undetermined. The V and J ends lost 3 bases and 4 bases respectively, with 5 bases between them. CDR3 length equals 12 residues. Per germline, CDR1 MGHRA and CDR2 YSYEKL. In nucleotides, the CDR3 is TGCGCCAGCAGCCAGGTTGCAGATACGCAGTATTTT. Translating gives CASSQVADTQYF.

Only one count was recorded for this clone. The CDR3 region has the DNA TGTGCCAGCAGCTCCGACCCGAACACTGAAGCTTTCTTT. It yields the protein CASSSDPNTEAFF. This rearrangement joins TRBV7-9 to TRBJ1-1; D gene ambiguous. The CDR3 has 13 amino acids. Germline V CDR1 and CDR2: SEHNR, FQNEAQ (reference sequence). Trimming left V 4 bases short and J 1 base short, with 7 bases between. Full variable domain (outside the CDR3, taken from reference TRBV7-9 and TRBJ1-1): DTGVSQNPRHKITKRGQNVTFRCDPISEHNRLYWYRQTLGQGPEFLTYFQNEAQLEKSRLLSDRFSAERPKGSFSTLEIQRTEQGDSAMYLCASSSDPNTEAFFGQGTRLTVV.

The V gene is TRBV5-1, the J gene TRBJ2-5, with TRBD1 identical over 9 bases. Germline CDR1 SGHRS, CDR2 YFSETQ. The CDR3 contains 16 residues. J lost 3 bases, V lost 7 bases, and 13 bases had no gene match. CDR3 in DNA: TGCGCCAGCTCCCCCCGGACAGGGGTTTTCGAAGAGACCCAGTACTTC. As protein: CASSPRTGVFEETQYF.

As concerns this clone: Other nucleotide sequences in the sample specify the same CDR3. The genes are TRBV10-3 and TRBJ1-1, with a possible D match to TRBD1 (5 bases). V lost 4 bases, J lost 4 bases, and 7 bases lay in between. Germline V CDR1 and CDR2: ENHRY, SYGVKD. This CDR3 comprises 12 residues. CDR3 bases: TGTGCCATCAGTGGGGGGGGCACTGAAGCTTTCTTT. This gives the protein CAISGGGTEAFF.

This sequence joins TRBV5-1 and TRBJ2-7; possibly TRBD2 for D (5 bases). This CDR3 is built from 15 residues. Trimming cost V 3 bases and J 6 bases, with 19 bases left between them. Germline V gene data show CDR1 as SGHRS and CDR2 as YFSETQ. CDR3 DNA: TGCGCCAGCAGCTCTGATTGGACGGAGGCGAGCGAGCAGTACTTC. Amino acid sequence: CASSSDWTEASEQYF.

The chain couples TRBV6-5 to TRBJ2-1, with D perhaps assigned TRBD1 or TRBD2 (5 bases each). V lost 6 bases and J lost 0, with 9 bases in between. CDR1 and CDR2 (germline): MNHEY, SVGAGI. The CDR3 sequence is 14 residues long. CDR3 coding DNA: TGTGCCAGCAGGGGACGCATCTCCTACAATGAGCAGTTCTTC. Translation: CASRGRISYNEQFF.

This clone occurred once. Compared with germline, one end of the junction differs, possibly owing to a read error. The genes are TRBV7-7 and TRBJ2-5; D gene unclear. Germline loops: CDR1 SSHAT, CDR2 FNYEAQ (reference sequence). The CDR3 extends over 13 amino acids. CDR3 DNA sequence: TGTGCTAGCAGCCCAGCGTCGGTAGAGACCCAGTACTTC. This codes for CASSPASVETQYF.

V is TRBV7-2 and J is TRBJ1-1, with D possibly matching TRBD1 (6 bases). Trimming removed 5 bases at V and 4 bases at J, with 20 bases between. The CDR3 is made up of 16 amino acids. From germline, CDR1 is SGHTA and CDR2 FQGNSA. The CDR3 sequence: CASSTQQGSLGTEAFF. As DNA, the CDR3 is TGTGCCAGCAGCACCCAACAGGGATCTCTGGGCACTGAAGCTTTCTTT.

This clone was counted once. This specimen includes other DNA sequences encoding the same CDR3. The chain is built from TRBV6-5 and TRBJ2-7; possible D gene TRBD1, 5 bases. This CDR3 has 14 residues. Trimming pared 0 bases from V and 1 base from J, leaving 7 bases between. The germline gives CDR1 MNHEY, CDR2 SVGAGI. CDR3 DNA sequence: TGTGCCAGCAGTTACTCGCAGGGATCCTACGAGCAGTACTTC. This translates into CASSYSQGSYEQYF.

The chain combines TRBV7-8 with TRBJ2-1; the D is unclear. The CDR3 totals 17 residues. V dropped 3 bases and J dropped 0 bases, with 15 bases sitting between them. Germline-derived CDR1 and CDR2 are SGHVS and FQNEAQ. The CDR3 coding sequence is TGTGCCAGCAGCTTTTTTTTCTCAGGCAGCTCCTACAATGAGCAGTTCTTC. Encoded protein: CASSFFFSGSSYNEQFF.

Comments on this clone: Other DNA sequences in the sample encode the same CDR3. This chain links TRBV2 with TRBJ2-7; TRBD2 might be the D (5 bases). Germline-derived CDR1 and CDR2 are SNHLY and FYNNEI. With 4 bases removed from V and 4 bases from J, the gap between germline ends came to 8 bases. The CDR3 covers 12 residues. The CDR3 here is CASSAGVYEQYF. In DNA, the CDR3 is TGTGCCAGCAGTGCCGGGGTGTACGAGCAGTACTTC.